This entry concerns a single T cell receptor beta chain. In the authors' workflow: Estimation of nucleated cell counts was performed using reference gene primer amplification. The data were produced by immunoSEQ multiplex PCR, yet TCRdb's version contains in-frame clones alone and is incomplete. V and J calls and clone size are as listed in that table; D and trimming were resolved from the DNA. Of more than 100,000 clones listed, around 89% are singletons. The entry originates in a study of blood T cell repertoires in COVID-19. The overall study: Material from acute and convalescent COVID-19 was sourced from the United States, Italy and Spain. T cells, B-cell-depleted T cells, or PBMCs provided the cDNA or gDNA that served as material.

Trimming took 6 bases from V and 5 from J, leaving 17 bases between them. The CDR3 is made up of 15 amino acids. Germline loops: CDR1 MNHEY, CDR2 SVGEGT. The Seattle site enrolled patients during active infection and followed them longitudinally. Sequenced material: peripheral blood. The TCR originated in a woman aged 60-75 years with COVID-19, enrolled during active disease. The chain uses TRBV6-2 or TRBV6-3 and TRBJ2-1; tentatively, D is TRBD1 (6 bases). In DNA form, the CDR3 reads TGTGCCAGCAGACCTCCCTCGACAGGACACAATGAGCAGTTCTTC. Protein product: CASRPPSTGHNEQFF.